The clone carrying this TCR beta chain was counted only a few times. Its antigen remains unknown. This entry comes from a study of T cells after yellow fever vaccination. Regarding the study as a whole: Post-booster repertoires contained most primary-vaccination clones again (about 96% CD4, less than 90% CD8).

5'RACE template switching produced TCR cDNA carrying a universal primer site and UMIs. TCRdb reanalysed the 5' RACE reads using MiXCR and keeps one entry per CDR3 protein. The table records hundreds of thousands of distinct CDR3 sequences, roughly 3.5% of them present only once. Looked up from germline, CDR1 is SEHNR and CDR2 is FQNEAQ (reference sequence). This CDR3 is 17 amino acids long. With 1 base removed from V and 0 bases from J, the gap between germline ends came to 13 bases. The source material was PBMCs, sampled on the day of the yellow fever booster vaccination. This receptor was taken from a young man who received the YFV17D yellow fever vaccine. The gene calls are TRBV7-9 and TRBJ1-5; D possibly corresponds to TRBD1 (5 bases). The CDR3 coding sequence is TGTGCCAGCAGCTTAGGGAGGGGCCCGACTAGCAATCAGCCCCAGCATTTT. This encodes CASSLGRGPTSNQPQHF.